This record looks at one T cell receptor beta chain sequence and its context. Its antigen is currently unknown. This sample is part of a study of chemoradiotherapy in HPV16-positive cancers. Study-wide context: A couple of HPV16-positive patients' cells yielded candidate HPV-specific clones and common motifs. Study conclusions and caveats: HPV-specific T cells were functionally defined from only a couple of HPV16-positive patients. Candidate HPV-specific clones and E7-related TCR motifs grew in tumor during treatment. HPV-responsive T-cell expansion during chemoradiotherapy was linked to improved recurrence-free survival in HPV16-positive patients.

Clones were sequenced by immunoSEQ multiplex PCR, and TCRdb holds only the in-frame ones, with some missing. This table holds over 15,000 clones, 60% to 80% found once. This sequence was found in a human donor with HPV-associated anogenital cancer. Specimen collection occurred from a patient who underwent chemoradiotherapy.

CDR3 nucleotides: TGTGCCAGCAGAGTGGACCACCGCGCAGATACGCAGTATTTT. Translation: CASRVDHRADTQYF. The chain joins TRBV6-5 to TRBJ2-3; D is ambiguous. The V end lost 6 bases, the J end lost 4 bases, and 14 bases lay between the germline ends. The CDR3 spans 14 residues. CDR1 MNHEY and CDR2 SVGAGI come from the germline V gene.